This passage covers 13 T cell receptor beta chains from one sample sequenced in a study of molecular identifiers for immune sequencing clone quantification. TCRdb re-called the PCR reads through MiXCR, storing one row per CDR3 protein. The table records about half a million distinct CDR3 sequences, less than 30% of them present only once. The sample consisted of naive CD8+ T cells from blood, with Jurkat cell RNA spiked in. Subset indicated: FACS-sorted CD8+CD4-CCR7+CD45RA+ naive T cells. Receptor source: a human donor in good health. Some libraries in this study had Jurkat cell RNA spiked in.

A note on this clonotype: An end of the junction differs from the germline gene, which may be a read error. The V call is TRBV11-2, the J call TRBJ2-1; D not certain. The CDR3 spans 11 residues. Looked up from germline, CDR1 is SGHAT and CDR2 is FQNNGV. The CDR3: CACSLLLEQFF. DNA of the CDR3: TGTGCCTGCAGCTTACTTCTTGAGCAGTTCTTC.

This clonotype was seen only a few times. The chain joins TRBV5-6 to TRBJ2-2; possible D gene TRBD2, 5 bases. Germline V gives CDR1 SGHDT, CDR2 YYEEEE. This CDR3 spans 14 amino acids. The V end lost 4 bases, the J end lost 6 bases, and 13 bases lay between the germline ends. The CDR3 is CASSVGQAAGELFF. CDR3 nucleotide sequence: TGTGCCAGCAGCGTGGGTCAAGCGGCCGGGGAGCTGTTTTTT.

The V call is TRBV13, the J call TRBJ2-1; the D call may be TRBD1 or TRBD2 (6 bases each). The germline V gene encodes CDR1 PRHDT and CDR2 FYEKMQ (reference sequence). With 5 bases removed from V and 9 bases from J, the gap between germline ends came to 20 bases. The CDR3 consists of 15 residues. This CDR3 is CASSPILGGGGEQFF. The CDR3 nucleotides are TGTGCCAGCAGCCCGATTCTGGGGGGCGGTGGTGAGCAGTTCTTC.

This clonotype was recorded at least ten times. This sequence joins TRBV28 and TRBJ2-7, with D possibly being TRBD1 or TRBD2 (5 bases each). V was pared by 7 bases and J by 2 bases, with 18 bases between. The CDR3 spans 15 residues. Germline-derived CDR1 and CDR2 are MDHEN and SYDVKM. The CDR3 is CASTVGTEPTYEQYF. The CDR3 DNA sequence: TGTGCCAGCACTGTCGGGACCGAGCCCACCTACGAGCAGTACTTC.

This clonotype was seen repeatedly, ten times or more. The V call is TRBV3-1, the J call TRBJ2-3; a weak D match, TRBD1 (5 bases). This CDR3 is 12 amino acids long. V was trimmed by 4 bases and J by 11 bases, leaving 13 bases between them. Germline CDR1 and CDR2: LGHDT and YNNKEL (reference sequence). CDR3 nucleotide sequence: TGTGCCAGCAGCCCCAGGGATCTTAAGCAGTATTTT. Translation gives CASSPRDLKQYF.

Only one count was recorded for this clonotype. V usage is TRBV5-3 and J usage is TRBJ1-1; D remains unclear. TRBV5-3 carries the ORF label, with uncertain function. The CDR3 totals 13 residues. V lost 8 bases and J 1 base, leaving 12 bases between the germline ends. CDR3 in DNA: TGTGCCAGCGGCTTGGATAAGAACACTGAAGCTTTCTTT. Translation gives CASGLDKNTEAFF.

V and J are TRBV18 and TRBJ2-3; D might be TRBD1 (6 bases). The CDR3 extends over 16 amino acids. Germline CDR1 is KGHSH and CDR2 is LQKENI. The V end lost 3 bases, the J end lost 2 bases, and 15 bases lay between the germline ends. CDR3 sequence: CASSPDDRTYTDTQYF. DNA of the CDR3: TGTGCCAGCTCACCTGACGACAGGACCTACACAGATACGCAGTATTTT.

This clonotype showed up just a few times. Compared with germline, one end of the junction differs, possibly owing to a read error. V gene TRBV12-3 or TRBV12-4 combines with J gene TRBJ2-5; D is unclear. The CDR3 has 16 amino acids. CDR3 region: CAGSALFPTGQETQYF. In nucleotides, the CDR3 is TGTGCCGGCAGTGCCCTTTTCCCGACTGGGCAGGAGACCCAGTACTTC.

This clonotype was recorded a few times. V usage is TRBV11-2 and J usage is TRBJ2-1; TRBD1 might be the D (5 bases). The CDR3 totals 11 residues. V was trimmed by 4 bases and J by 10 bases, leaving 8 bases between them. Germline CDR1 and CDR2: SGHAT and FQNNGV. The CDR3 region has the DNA TGTGCCAGCAGCTGGGCAGGGGAGCAGTTCTTC. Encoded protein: CASSWAGEQFF.

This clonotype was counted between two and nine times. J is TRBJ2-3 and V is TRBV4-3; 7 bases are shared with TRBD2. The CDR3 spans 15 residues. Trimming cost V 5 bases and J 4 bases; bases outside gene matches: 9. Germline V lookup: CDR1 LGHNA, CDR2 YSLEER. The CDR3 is CASSKRSLAADTQYF. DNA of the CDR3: TGCGCCAGCAGCAAACGGAGCCTAGCGGCAGATACGCAGTATTTT.

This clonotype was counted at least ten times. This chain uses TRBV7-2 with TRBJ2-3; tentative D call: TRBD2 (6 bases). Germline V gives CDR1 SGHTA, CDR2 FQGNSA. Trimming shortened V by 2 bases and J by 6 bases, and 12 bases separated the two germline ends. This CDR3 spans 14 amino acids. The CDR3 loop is CASSLISGDDTQYF. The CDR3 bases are TGTGCCAGCAGCTTAATTTCGGGAGACGATACGCAGTATTTT.

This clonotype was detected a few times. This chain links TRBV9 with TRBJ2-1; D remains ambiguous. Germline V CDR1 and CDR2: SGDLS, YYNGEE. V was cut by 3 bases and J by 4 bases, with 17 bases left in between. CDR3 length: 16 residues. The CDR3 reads CASSAHLTDGYNEQFF. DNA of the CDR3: TGTGCCAGCAGCGCCCACTTAACCGACGGTTACAATGAGCAGTTCTTC.

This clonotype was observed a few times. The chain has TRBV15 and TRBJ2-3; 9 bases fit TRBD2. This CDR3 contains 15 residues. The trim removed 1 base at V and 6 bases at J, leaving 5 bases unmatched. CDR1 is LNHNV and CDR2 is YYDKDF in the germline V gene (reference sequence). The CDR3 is CATSRARTSGDTQYF. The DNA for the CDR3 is TGTGCCACCAGCAGAGCCCGCACTAGCGGGGATACGCAGTATTTT.